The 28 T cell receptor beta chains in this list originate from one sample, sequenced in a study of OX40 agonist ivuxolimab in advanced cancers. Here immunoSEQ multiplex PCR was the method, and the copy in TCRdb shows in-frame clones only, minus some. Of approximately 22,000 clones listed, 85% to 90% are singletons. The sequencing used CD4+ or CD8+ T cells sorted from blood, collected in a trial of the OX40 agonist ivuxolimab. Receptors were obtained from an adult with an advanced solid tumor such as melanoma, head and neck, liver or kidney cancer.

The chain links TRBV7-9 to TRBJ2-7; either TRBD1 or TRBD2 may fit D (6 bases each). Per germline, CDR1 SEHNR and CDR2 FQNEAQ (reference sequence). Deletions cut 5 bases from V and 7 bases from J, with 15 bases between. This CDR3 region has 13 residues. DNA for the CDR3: TGTGCCAGCAGCCAAGGGGGGAGTCGGGAGCAGTACTTC. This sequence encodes CASSQGGSREQYF.

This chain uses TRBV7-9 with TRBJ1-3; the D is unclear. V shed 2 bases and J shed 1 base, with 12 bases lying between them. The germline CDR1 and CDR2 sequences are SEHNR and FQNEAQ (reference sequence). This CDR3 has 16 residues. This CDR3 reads CASSLSDGSSGNTIYF. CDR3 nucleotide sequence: TGTGCCAGCAGCTTATCGGACGGATCTTCTGGAAACACCATATATTTT.

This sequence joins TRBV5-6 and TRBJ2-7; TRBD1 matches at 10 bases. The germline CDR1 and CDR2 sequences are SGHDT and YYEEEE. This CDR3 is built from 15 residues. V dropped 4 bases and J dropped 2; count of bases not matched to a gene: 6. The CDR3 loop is CASSAAGTGAYEQYF. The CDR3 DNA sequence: TGTGCCAGCAGCGCAGCCGGGACAGGGGCCTACGAGCAGTACTTC.

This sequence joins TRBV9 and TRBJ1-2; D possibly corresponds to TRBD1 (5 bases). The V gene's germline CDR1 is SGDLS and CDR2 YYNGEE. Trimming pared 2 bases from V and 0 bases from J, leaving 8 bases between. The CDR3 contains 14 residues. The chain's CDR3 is CASSVRGANYGYTF. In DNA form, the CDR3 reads TGTGCCAGCAGCGTCAGAGGGGCTAACTATGGCTACACCTTC.

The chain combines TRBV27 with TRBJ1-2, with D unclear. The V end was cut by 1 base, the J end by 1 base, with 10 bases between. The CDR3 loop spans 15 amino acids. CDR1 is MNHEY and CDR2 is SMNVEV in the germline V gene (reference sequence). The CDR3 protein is CASSLWADNNYGYTF. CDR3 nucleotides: TGTGCCAGCAGTTTATGGGCAGATAATAACTATGGCTACACCTTC.

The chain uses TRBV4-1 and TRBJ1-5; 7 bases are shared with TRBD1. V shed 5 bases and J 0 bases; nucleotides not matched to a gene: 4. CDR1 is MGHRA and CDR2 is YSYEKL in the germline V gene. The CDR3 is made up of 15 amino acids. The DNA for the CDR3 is TGCGCCAGCAGCTCAGGGGGATTTAGCAATCAGCCCCAGCATTTT. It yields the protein CASSSGGFSNQPQHF.

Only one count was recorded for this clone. The CDR3 reads CASSRKGYNEQFF. CDR3 sequence (DNA): TGTGCCAGTAGTAGGAAAGGTTACAATGAGCAGTTCTTC. This chain uses TRBV19 with TRBJ2-1; D is unclear. V gave up 4 bases and J gave up 4 bases, with 8 bases separating them. The CDR3 is 13 amino acids. In germline, CDR1 is LNHDA, CDR2 SQIVND (reference sequence).

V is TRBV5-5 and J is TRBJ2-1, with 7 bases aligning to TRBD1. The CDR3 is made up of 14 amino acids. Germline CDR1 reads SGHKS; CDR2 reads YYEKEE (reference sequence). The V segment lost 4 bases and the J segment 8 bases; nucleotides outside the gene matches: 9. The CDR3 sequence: CASSPYRGQDEQFF. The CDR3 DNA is TGTGCCAGCAGCCCATACAGGGGTCAGGATGAGCAGTTCTTC.

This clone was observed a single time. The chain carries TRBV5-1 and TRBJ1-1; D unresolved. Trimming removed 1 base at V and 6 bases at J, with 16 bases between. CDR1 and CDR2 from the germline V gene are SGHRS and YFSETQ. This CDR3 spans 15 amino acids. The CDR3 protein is CASSLFSGPLAEAFF. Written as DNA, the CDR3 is TGCGCCAGCAGCTTGTTTAGTGGCCCACTGGCTGAAGCTTTCTTT.

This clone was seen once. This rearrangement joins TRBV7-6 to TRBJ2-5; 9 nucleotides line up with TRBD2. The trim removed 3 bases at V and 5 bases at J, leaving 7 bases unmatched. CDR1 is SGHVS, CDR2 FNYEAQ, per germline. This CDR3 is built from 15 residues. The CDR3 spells CASSFGGGAWETQYF. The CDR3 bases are TGTGCCAGCAGCTTTGGCGGGGGGGCTTGGGAGACCCAGTACTTC.

The CDR3 sequence: CASSPGDSLNEKLFF. CDR3 DNA: TGTGCCAGCAGCCCAGGGGACAGCCTTAATGAAAAACTGTTTTTT. V is TRBV7-9 and J is TRBJ1-4, with TRBD1 matching over 7 bases. With 5 bases clipped from V and 4 bases from J, the junction kept 7 bases outside the gene matches. Germline CDR1 is SEHNR and CDR2 is FQNEAQ (reference sequence). The CDR3 covers 15 residues.

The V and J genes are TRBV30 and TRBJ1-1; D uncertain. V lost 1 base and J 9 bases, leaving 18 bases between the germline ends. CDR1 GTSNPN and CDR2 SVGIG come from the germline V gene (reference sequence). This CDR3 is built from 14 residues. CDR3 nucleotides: TGTGCCTGGAGTGCAAAGGGTGTACCGCTAAAAGCTTTCTTT. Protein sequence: CAWSAKGVPLKAFF.

The CDR3 DNA reads as TGTGCCAGCAGCTTAGGTCACGGCCTCACTGAAGCTTTCTTT. The encoded protein is CASSLGHGLTEAFF. V gene TRBV13 combines with J gene TRBJ1-1; D call uncertain. Germline assignment: CDR1 PRHDT and CDR2 FYEKMQ (reference sequence). The CDR3 covers 14 residues. V lost 0 bases and J lost 4, with 9 bases in between.

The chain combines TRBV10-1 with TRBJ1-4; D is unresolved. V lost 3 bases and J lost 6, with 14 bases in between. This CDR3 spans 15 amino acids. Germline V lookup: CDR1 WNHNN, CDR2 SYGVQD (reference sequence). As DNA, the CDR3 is TGCGCCAGCAGTGACGGCGGATCCAACGATGAAAAACTGTTTTTT. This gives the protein CASSDGGSNDEKLFF.

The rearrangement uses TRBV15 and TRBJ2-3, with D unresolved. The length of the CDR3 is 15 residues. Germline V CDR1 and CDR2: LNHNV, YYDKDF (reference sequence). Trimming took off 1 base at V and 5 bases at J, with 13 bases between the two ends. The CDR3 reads CATSRVIRLGDTQYF. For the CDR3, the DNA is TGTGCCACCAGCAGAGTCATCCGCCTCGGAGATACGCAGTATTTT.

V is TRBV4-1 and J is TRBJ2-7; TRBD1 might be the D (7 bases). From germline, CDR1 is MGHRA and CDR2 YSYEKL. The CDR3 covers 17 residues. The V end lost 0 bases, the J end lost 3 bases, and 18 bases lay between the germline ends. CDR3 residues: CASSQDRGQGGYYEQYF. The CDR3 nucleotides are TGCGCCAGCAGCCAAGATCGAGGCCAGGGGGGCTACTACGAGCAGTACTTC.

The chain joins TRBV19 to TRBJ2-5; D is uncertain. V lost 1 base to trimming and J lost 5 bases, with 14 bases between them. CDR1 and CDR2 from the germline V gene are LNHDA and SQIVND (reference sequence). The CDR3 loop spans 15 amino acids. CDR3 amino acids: CASSIGVQVGETQYF. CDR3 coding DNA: TGTGCCAGTAGTATAGGGGTCCAGGTGGGTGAGACCCAGTACTTC.

Here the CDR3 reads CASSSVPGLAGNQETQYF. CDR3 sequence (DNA): TGTGCCAGCAGTTCTGTCCCGGGACTAGCGGGGAACCAAGAGACCCAGTACTTC. The chain couples TRBV27 to TRBJ2-5, with 13 bases fitting TRBD2. Germline-derived CDR1 and CDR2 are MNHEY and SMNVEV (reference sequence). J lost 0 bases, V lost 4 bases, and 8 bases had no gene match. The length of the CDR3 is 18 residues.

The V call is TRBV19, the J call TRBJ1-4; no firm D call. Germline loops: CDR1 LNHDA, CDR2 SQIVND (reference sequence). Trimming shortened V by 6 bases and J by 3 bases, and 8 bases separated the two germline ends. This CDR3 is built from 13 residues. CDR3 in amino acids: CASRRTSNEKLFF. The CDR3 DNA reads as TGTGCCAGTAGGCGGACCTCTAATGAAAAACTGTTTTTT.

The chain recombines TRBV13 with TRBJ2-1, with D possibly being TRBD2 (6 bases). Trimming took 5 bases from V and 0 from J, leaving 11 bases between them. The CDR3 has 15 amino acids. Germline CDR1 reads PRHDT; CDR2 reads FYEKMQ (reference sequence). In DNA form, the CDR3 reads TGTGCCAGCAGCGCAGGAGGGAGCTCCTACAATGAGCAGTTCTTC. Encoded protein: CASSAGGSSYNEQFF.

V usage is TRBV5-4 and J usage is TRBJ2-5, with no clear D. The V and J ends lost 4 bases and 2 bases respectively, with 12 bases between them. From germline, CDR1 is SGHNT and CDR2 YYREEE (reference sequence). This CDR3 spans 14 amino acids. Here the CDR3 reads CASSRPGTQETQYF. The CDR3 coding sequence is TGTGCCAGCAGCCGTCCGGGCACTCAAGAGACCCAGTACTTC.

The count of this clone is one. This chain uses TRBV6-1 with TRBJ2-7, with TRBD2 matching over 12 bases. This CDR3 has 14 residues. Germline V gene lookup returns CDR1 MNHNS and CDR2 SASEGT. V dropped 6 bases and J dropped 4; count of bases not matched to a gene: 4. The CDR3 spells CASRLAGGMYEQYF. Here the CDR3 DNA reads TGTGCCAGCAGACTAGCGGGGGGCATGTACGAGCAGTACTTC.

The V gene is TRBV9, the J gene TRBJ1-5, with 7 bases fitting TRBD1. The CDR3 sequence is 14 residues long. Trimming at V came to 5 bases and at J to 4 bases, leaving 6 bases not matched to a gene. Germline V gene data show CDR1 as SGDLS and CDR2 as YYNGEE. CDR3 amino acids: CASRGQEKNQPQHF. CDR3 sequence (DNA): TGTGCCAGCAGAGGACAGGAGAAAAATCAGCCCCAGCATTTT.

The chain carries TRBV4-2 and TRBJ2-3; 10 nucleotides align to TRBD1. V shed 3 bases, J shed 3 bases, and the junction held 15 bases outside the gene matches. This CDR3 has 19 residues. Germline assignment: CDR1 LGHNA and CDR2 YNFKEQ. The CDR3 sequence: CASSQPGQGMAPWTDTQYF. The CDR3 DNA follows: TGTGCCAGCAGCCAGCCGGGACAGGGGATGGCGCCCTGGACAGATACGCAGTATTTT.

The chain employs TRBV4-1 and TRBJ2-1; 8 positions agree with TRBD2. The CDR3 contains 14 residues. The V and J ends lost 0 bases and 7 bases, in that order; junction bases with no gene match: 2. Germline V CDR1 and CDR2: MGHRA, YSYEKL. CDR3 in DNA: TGCGCCAGCAGCCAAGATCGGGGGGGGAATGAGCAGTTCTTC. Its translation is CASSQDRGGNEQFF.

The CDR3, as DNA: TGTGCCAGCAGCATTGACCTCCAAGAGACCCAGTACTTC. Its translation: CASSIDLQETQYF. The chain employs TRBV5-5 and TRBJ2-5, with D uncertain. Trimming shortened V by 4 bases and J by 1 base, and 8 bases separated the two germline ends. Germline V CDR1 and CDR2: SGHKS, YYEKEE (reference sequence). There are 13 residues in the CDR3. Variable domain in full (rest from reference TRBV5-5 and TRBJ2-5): DAGVTQSPTHLIKTRGQQVTLRCSPISGHKSVSWYQQVLGQGPQFIFQYYEKEERGRGNFPDRFSARQFPNYSSELNVNALLLGDSALYLCASSIDLQETQYFGPGTRLLVL.

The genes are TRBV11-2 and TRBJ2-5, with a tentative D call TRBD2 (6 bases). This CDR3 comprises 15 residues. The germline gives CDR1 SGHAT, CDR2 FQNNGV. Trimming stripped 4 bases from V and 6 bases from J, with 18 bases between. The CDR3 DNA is TGTGCCAGCAGCTACTTACCGGGACTTACGCAGACCCAGTACTTC. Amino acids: CASSYLPGLTQTQYF.

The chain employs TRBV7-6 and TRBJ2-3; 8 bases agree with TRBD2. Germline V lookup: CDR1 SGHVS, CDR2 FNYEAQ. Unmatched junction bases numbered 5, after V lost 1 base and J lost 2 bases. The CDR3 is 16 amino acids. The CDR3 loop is CASSLEARGATDTQYF. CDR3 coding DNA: TGTGCCAGCAGCTTAGAGGCGCGGGGGGCCACAGATACGCAGTATTTT.